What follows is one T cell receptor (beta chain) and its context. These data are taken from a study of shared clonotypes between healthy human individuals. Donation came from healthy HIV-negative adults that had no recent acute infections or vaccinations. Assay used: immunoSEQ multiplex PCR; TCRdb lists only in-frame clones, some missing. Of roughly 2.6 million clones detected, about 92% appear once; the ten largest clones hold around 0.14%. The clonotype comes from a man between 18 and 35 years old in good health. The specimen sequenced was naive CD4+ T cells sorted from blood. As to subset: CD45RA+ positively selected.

CDR3 in amino acids: CATSRGTGQGNNEQFF. The CDR3 DNA reads as TGTGCCACCAGCAGAGGCACGGGACAGGGGAACAATGAGCAGTTCTTC. The chain employs TRBV15 and TRBJ2-1, with TRBD1 matching 10 bases. The CDR3 is 16 amino acids. CDR1 LNHNV and CDR2 YYDKDF come from the germline V gene (reference sequence). The junction had 5 bases not matched to a gene; V was cut back by 1 base and J by 5 bases. Using reference TRBV15 and TRBJ2-1 for the parts outside the CDR3, the full variable domain is DAMVIQNPRYQVTQFGKPVTLSCSQTLNHNVMYWYQQKSSQAPKLLFHYYDKDFNNEADTPDNFQSRRPNTSFCFLDIRSPGLGDTAMYLCATSRGTGQGNNEQFFGPGTRLTVL.